Shown below are 2 T cell receptor beta chains from a single sample sequenced in a study of T-cell memory formation after mild COVID-19. A single record per CDR3 protein comes from TCRdb applying MiXCR to the 5' RACE reads. The sample contains roughly 110,000 distinct CDR3 sequences, approximately 15% of which appear only once. The sample consisted of PBMCs or a T cell subset sorted from them (not recorded which). All receptors come from an adult woman who had mild COVID-19 (a few samples of this study predate the infection). Cell type and time point are not known.

This clonotype has ten or more counts. J is TRBJ2-7 and V is TRBV29-1; perhaps TRBD1 as D (8 bases). Germline-derived CDR1 and CDR2 are SQVTM and ANQGSEA. Deletions cut 4 bases from V and 1 base from J, with 14 bases between. This CDR3 has 14 residues. Written as DNA, the CDR3 is TGCAGCGTTGGCGGACAGGGAGGGTCCTACGAGCAGTACTTC. Amino acids: CSVGGQGGSYEQYF.

This clonotype was observed a few times. CDR3 region: CASSQQGGMNEQYF. For the CDR3, the DNA is TGTGCCAGCAGCCAGCAGGGAGGGATGAACGAGCAGTACTTC. The J gene is TRBJ2-7, the V gene TRBV3-1; 7 nucleotides align to TRBD2. CDR1 and CDR2 (germline): LGHDT, YNNKEL (reference sequence). V was clipped by 3 bases and J by 5 bases; unmatched bases: 7. This CDR3 is 14 amino acids long.